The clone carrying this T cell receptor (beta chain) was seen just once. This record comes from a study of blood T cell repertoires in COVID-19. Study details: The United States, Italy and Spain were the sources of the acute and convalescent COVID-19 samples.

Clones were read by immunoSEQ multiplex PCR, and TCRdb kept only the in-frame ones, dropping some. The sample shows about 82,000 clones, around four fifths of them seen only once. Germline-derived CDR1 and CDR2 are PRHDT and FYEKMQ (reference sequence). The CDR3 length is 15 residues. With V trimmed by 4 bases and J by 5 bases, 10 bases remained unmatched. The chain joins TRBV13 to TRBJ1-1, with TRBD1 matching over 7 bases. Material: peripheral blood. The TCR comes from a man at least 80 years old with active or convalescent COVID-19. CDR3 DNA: TGTGCCAGCAGCTACGTAACAGGGGTGGGAACTGAAGCTTTCTTT. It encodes CASSYVTGVGTEAFF.